Each of the 11 T cell receptor beta chains below was sequenced from the same sample in a study of neoadjuvant anti-PD-1 for oral cavity cancer. Time point defined: after neoadjuvant nivolumab, at surgical resection. The assay was immunoSEQ multiplex PCR, and TCRdb's table has in-frame clones only and misses some. The table includes 40,000 or so clones, 35% to 45% detected once. The sequences come from tumor tissue, collected after nivolumab (anti-PD-1) treatment. The origin of the receptors is a person aged 40 to 85 with oral cavity squamous cell carcinoma.

This CDR3 reads CASSTQPDSLDTF. The CDR3 DNA reads as TGTGCCTCAAGCACCCAACCGGATTCCTTGGACACCTTC. The gene calls are TRBV11-2 and TRBJ1-2; D remains ambiguous. The CDR3 has 13 residues. Trimming removed 11 bases from V and 12 bases from J, with 25 bases in between. Germline V gene lookup returns CDR1 SGHAT and CDR2 FQNNGV.

The gene calls are TRBV29-1 and TRBJ1-1; D is unclear. V was cut by 2 bases and J by 5 bases, with 9 bases left in between. CDR1 is SQVTM and CDR2 is ANQGSEA in the germline V gene. CDR3 length: 12 amino acids. Here the CDR3 reads CSVESSGTEAFF. CDR3 DNA: TGCAGCGTTGAATCATCGGGGACTGAAGCTTTCTTT.

This clone showed up many times. The rearrangement uses TRBV27 and TRBJ1-2; TRBD1 matches 8 bases. CDR3 length: 13 amino acids. CDR1 is MNHEY, CDR2 SMNVEV, per germline (reference sequence). The V gene end was trimmed by 4 bases and the J gene end by 8 bases; junction bases not matched to a gene: 6. CDR3 sequence: CASSSQTGVGYTF. CDR3 DNA sequence: TGTGCCAGCAGTTCGCAGACAGGGGTAGGCTACACCTTC.

There are a few counts of this clone. The chain uses TRBV15 and TRBJ1-1; D possibly corresponds to TRBD1 (6 bases). Germline-derived CDR1 and CDR2 are LNHNV and YYDKDF (reference sequence). The V end lost 1 base, the J end lost 2 bases, and 8 bases lay between the germline ends. This CDR3 region has 14 residues. The CDR3 spells CATSRGQVNTEAFF. DNA for the CDR3: TGTGCCACCAGCAGAGGACAGGTCAACACTGAAGCTTTCTTT.

V usage is TRBV2 and J usage is TRBJ2-7, with 7 bases matching TRBD2. Trimming cost V 1 base and J 0 bases; bases outside gene matches: 3. The CDR3 loop spans 15 amino acids. The V gene's germline CDR1 is SNHLY and CDR2 FYNNEI. The DNA of the CDR3 is TGTGCCAGCAGTGAAGGTGGGAGGGCCTCCTACGAGCAGTACTTC. Protein sequence: CASSEGGRASYEQYF.

This clone appeared a few times. This chain joins TRBV5-1 and TRBJ2-2; D may be TRBD1 (6 bases). With 2 bases removed from V and 8 bases from J, the gap between germline ends came to 13 bases. The CDR3 extends over 14 amino acids. Per the germline V gene, CDR1 is SGHRS and CDR2 is YFSETQ. DNA for the CDR3: TGCGCCAGCAGCTTTTTTGGGGGCTCAGGGGAGCTGTTTTTT. Its protein is CASSFFGGSGELFF. Together with reference TRBV5-1 and TRBJ2-2, the CDR3 gives the full variable domain: KAGVTQTPRYLIKTRGQQVTLSCSPISGHRSVSWYQQTPGQGLQFLFEYFSETQRNKGNFPGRFSGRQFSNSRSEMNVSTLELGDSALYLCASSFFGGSGELFFGEGSRLTVL.

This rearrangement joins TRBV5-1 to TRBJ2-7, with D possibly matching TRBD1 (7 bases). The V gene lost 0 bases and the J gene lost 0 bases, with 19 bases spanning the gap. The length of the CDR3 is 18 residues. Germline-derived CDR1 and CDR2 are SGHRS and YFSETQ. The CDR3 region is CASSLGQGLSLSSYEQYF. CDR3 DNA sequence: TGCGCCAGCAGCTTGGGACAGGGACTTTCCCTAAGCTCCTACGAGCAGTACTTC.

The chain carries TRBV25-1 and TRBJ1-1, with D tentatively TRBD1 (5 bases). Per the germline V gene, CDR1 is MGHDK and CDR2 is SYGVNS. V was trimmed by 0 bases and J by 1 base, leaving 9 bases between them. The CDR3 consists of 15 residues. As DNA, the CDR3 is TGTGCCAGCAGTGAATATTGGGGCCCGAACACTGAAGCTTTCTTT. It specifies CASSEYWGPNTEAFF.

This clone was found a few times. The V and J genes are TRBV30 and TRBJ2-7, with TRBD1 identical over 8 bases. The germline gives CDR1 GTSNPN, CDR2 SVGIG (reference sequence). V lost 7 bases and J lost 5; bases outside the gene matches: 13. CDR3 length: 14 residues. The CDR3 sequence is CALLRDRQIDEQYF. CDR3 DNA: TGTGCCTTGCTTAGGGACAGGCAGATCGACGAGCAGTACTTC.

The chain has TRBV5-1 and TRBJ1-4, with TRBD1 matching 8 bases. Germline V gene sequence: CDR1 SGHRS, CDR2 YFSETQ. This CDR3 spans 14 amino acids. V dropped 9 bases and J dropped 7; count of bases not matched to a gene: 11. The CDR3 DNA follows: TGCGCCACGAAGGGGACAGGCCCCTTTGAAAAACTGTTTTTT. It encodes CATKGTGPFEKLFF.

This clone was seen more than once but under ten times. The V call is TRBV18, the J call TRBJ2-7, with D tentatively TRBD2 (6 bases). The CDR3 has 14 residues. The V gene lost 1 base and the J gene lost 2 bases, with 9 bases spanning the gap. Per germline, CDR1 KGHSH and CDR2 LQKENI. Here the CDR3 DNA reads TGTGCCAGCTCACCACTCGCGGGACCCTACGAGCAGTACTTC. This sequence encodes CASSPLAGPYEQYF.